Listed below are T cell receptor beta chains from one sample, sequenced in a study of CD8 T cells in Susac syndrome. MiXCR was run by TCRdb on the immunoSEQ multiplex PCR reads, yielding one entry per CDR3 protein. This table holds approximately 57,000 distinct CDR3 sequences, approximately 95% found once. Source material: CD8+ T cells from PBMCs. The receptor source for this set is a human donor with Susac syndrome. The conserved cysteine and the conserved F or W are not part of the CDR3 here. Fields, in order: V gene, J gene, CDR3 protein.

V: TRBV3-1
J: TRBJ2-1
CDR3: ASSLQTSGSPYNEQF

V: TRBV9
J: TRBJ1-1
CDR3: ASSVTGGSDTEAF

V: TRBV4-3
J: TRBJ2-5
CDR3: ASSQDPGETQY

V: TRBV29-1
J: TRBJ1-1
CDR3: SAGGSEAF

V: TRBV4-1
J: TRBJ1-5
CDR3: ASSDSNQPQH

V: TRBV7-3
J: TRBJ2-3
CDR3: ASSSTGADTQY

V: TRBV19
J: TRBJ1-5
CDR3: ASGDSNQPQH

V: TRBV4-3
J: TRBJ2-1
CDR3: ASSQGLAGDEQF

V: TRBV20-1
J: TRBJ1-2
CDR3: SPRDSSSYGYT

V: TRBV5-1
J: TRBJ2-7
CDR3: ASSTGGYAYEQY

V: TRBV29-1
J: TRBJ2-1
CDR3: SVENRVQYNEQF

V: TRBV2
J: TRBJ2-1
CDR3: ASSDTGLADNEQF

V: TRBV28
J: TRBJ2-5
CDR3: ASSLALWETQY

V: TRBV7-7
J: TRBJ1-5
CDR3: ASSLDHPGQGAGQPQH

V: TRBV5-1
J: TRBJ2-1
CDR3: ASSHSGDSSYNEQF

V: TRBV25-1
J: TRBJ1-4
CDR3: ASSWDRSEKLF

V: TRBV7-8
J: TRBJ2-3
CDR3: ASSQRDSSTDTQY

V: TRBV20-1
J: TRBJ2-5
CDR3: SAMRIQETQY

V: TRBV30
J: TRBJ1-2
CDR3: AWSVLLSRINYGYT

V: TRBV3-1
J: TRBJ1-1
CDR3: ASSQGVSTLGWRTEAF

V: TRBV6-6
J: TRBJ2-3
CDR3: ASGGLVTDTQY

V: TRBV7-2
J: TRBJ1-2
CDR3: ASSLGHTNYGYT

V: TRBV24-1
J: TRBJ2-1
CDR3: ATSESAGGFNEQF

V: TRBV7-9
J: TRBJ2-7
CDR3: ASSLTTGRTYEQY

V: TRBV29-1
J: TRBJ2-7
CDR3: SVISGGYEQY

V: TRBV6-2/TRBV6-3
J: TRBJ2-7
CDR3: ASSDRYSYEQY

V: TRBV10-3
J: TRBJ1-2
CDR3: ATLRDGYT

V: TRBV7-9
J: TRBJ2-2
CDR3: ALRGDTGELF

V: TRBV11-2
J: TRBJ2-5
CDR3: ASSGGWGRTETQY

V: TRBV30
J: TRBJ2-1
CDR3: AWSVGRGNNEQF

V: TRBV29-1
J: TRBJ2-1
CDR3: SVRDSPDNEQF

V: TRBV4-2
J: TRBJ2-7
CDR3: ASSQVTRGEQY

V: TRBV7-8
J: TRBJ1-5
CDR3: ASSLPSGRISNQPQH

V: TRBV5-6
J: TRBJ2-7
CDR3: ASSLAHTYEQY

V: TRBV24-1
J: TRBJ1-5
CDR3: ATWENQPQH

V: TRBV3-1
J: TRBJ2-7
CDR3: ASSQDLDEQY

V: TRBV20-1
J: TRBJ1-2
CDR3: SARDRDGGYGYT

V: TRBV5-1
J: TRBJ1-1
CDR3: ASSLARGNTEAF

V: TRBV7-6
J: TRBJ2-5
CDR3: ASSHRGRGETQY

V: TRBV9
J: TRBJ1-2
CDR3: ASSVSGGDYGYT

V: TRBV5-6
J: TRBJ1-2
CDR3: ASSFGTGNGYT

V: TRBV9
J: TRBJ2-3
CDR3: ASSVGGSTDTQY

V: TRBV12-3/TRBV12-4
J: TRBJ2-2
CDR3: ASSPQGTGELF

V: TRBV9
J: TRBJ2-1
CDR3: ASSVDEGEPNNEQF

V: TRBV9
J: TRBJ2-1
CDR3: ASSEAGAPNEQF

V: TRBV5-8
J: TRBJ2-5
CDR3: ASSFKGTQY

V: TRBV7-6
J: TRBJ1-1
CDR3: ASSLEAGAMNTEAF

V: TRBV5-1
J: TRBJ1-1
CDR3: ASSASRGSEAF

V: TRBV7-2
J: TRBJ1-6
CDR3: ASSFLDSNSPLH

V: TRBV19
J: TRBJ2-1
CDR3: ASSMVFEGLAPYNEQF

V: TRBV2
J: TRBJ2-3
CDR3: ASSANWADTQY

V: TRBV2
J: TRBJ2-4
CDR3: ASITVKRGRKNIQY

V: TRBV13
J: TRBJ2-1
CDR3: ASLNELDNEQF